A selection of T cell receptor beta chains follows, all from one sample in a study of T cells in Graves' hyperthyroidism and ophthalmopathy. TCRdb re-analysed the multiplex PCR reads in MiXCR, keeping a single row per CDR3 protein. This sample has 450,000 to 700,000 distinct CDR3 sequences, with about 45% found just once. Material: peripheral blood or thyroid tissue (not recorded which). The receptors come from a woman aged 18-29 years with Graves' hyperthyroidism. Both conserved end residues are part of each CDR3. The order of the fields is V gene, D gene, J gene, clone size, CDR3 DNA, CDR3 protein. The D gene is left open where the match is weak. Clone size is stated in some rows and not others, as once, few, many or a class when expanded.

TRBV19	TRBD2	TRBJ2-1	.	TGTGCCAGTAGTATAGAAGCGGGATCCTACAATGAGCAGTTCTTC	CASSIEAGSYNEQFF
TRBV6-4	TRBD1	TRBJ1-1	.	TGTGCCAGCGGGACAGGGGGCACCGAGGAAGCTTTCTTT	CASGTGGTEEAFF
TRBV29-1	TRBD1	TRBJ1-1	.	TGCAGCGTACAGGGGGGCACTGAAGCTTTCTTT	CSVQGGTEAFF
TRBV20-1	TRBD1	TRBJ2-7	many	TGCAGTGCTAGCAACCGGGACAGGGGGTCCCCCCGGCGATACGAGCAGTACTTC	CSASNRDRGSPRRYEQYF
TRBV20-1	.	TRBJ1-2	many	TGCAGTGCTAGAGCGGACTATGGCTACACCTTC	CSARADYGYTF
TRBV5-1	TRBD2	TRBJ2-2	many	TGCGCCAGCAGCTTGGGTTGGCGGGAGGGCCGAATGAACACCGGGGAGCTGTTTTTT	CASSLGWREGRMNTGELFF
TRBV7-9	TRBD1	TRBJ1-6	.	TGTGCCAGCAGCCGAGGACAGGGCAATAATTCACCCCTCCACTTT	CASSRGQGNNSPLHF
TRBV20-1	TRBD1	TRBJ2-7	.	TGCAGTGCTAGTGACAGGGGGAGGCTCCTGCAGTACTTC	CSASDRGRLLQYF
TRBV7-3	TRBD1	TRBJ1-6	.	TGTGCCAGCAGCCGCGGGACAGGGGTTTCCTTT	CASSRGTGVSF
TRBV5-1	.	TRBJ1-4	many	TGCGCCAGCAGGGGGGACGAAGATGAAAAACTGTTTTTT	CASRGDEDEKLFF
TRBV15	TRBD1	TRBJ1-2	.	TGTGCCACCAGAAGACAGGGGTTGGGCAGGGCCTCTGGCTACACCTTC	CATRRQGLGRASGYTF
TRBV14	TRBD1	TRBJ2-5	.	TGTGCCAGCAGCCAAAACACAGGGGTTCAAGAGACCCAGTACTTC	CASSQNTGVQETQYF
TRBV3-1	.	TRBJ1-4	many	TGTGCCAGCAGCCAACTAACATCAACTAATGAAAAACTGTTTTTT	CASSQLTSTNEKLFF
TRBV4-1	TRBD1	TRBJ1-1	many	TGCGCCAGCAGCCAAGCGAGGGGGCGGCTTAACACTGAAGCTTTCTTT	CASSQARGRLNTEAFF
TRBV7-2	TRBD1	TRBJ1-2	.	TGTGCCAGCAGCACAATACAGGGGGCGAGTTCTGGCTACACCTTC	CASSTIQGASSGYTF
TRBV24-1	TRBD2	TRBJ2-5	.	TGTGCCACCAGTGCTAGCGGGGCCCAAGAGACCCAGTACTTC	CATSASGAQETQYF
TRBV29-1	.	TRBJ2-7	.	TGCAGCGTAGGGTTCCAGGGGGGACACTACGAGCAGTACTTC	CSVGFQGGHYEQYF
TRBV24-1	.	TRBJ2-1	.	TGTGCCACCAGTGATTTTGGGGGCGGGAAACAGAATGAGCAGTTCTTC	CATSDFGGGKQNEQFF
TRBV7-6	.	TRBJ2-1	few	TGTGCCAGCAGCTTACAAGCCAACCCAAGCAATGAGCAGTTCTTC	CASSLQANPSNEQFF
TRBV12-5	TRBD1	TRBJ1-1	once	TGTGCTAGTGGTTTCCGCTCAGGGGGCGCCGGTGGGACTGAAGCTTTCTTT	CASGFRSGGAGGTEAFF
TRBV5-1	TRBD1	TRBJ2-3	.	TGCGCCAGCAGCTTGCCACAGGGGGCAAATACGCAGTATTTT	CASSLPQGANTQYF
TRBV29-1	.	TRBJ1-1	.	TGCAGCTACCGGGACAAGAACACTGAAGCTTTCTTT	CSYRDKNTEAFF
TRBV6-6	TRBD2	TRBJ2-5	.	TGTGCCACCAAACTCTATCAGCGGGAGGGCCACGAGACCCAGTACTTC	CATKLYQREGHETQYF
TRBV6-9	TRBD1	TRBJ1-5	.	TGTGCCAGCAGACAGGGACAGGGGGCCCATCAGCCCCAGCATTTT	CASRQGQGAHQPQHF
TRBV29-1	.	TRBJ1-4	.	.	CSGCRDGDTQYFGPGTRLTLLFF